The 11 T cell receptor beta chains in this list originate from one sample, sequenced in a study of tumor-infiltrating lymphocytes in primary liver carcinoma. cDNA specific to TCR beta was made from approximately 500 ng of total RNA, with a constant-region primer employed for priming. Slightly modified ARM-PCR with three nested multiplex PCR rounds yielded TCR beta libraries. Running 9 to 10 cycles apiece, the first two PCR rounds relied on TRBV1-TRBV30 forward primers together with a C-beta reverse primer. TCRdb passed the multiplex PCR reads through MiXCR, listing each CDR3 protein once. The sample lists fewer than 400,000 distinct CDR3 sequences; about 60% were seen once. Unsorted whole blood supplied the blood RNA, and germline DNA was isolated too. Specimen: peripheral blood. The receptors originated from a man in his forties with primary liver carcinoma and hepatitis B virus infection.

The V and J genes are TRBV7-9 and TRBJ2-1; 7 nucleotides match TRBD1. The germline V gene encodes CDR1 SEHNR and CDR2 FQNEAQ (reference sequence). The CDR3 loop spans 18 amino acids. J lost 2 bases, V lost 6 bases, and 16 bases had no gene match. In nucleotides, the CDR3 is TGTGCCAGCAGACCCCGCTCTCGCACAGGGGTGGCCTACAATGAGCAGTTCTTC. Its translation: CASRPRSRTGVAYNEQFF. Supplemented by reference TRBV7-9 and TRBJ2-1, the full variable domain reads DTGVSQNPRHKITKRGQNVTFRCDPISEHNRLYWYRQTLGQGPEFLTYFQNEAQLEKSRLLSDRFSAERPKGSFSTLEIQRTEQGDSAMYLCASRPRSRTGVAYNEQFFGPGTRLTVL.

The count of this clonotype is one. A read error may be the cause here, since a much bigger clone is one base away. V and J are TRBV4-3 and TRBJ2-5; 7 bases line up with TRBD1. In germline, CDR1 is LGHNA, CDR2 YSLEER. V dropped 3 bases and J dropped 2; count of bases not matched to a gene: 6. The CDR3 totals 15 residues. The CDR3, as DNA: TGCGCCAGCAGCCACCCGACAGGGTATCAAGAGACCCAGTACTTC. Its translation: CASSHPTGYQETQYF.

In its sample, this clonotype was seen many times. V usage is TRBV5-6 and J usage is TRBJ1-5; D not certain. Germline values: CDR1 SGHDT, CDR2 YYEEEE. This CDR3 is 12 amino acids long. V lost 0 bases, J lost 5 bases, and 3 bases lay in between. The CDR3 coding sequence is TGTGCCAGCAGCTTGGTGGATCAGCCCCAGCATTTT. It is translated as CASSLVDQPQHF.

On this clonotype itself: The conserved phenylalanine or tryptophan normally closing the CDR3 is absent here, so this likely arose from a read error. CDR3 amino acids: CASIPRGDLLTQYL. CDR3 nucleotides: TGTGCCAGCATCCCCCGGGGGGATCTGTTGACCCAGTACTTA. The V call is TRBV12-3 or TRBV12-4, the J call TRBJ2-5; the match to TRBD2 covers 7 bases. There are 14 residues in the CDR3. With V trimmed by 7 bases and J by 7 bases, 12 bases remained unmatched.

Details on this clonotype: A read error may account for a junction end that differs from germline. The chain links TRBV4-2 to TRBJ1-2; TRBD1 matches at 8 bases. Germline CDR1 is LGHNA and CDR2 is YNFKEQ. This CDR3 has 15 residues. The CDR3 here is CANSLDGQGASGYTF. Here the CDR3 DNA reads TGTGCCAACAGCCTAGATGGGCAGGGGGCCTCTGGCTACACCTTC.

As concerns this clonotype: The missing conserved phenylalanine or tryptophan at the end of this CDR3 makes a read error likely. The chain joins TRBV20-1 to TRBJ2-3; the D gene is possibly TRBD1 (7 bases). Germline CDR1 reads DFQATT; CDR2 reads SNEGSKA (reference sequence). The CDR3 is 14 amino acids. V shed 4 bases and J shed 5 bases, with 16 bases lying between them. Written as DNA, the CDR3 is TGCAGTGCTAACGACAGGGAGGCCATAGATACGCAGTATATT. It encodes CSANDREAIDTQYI.

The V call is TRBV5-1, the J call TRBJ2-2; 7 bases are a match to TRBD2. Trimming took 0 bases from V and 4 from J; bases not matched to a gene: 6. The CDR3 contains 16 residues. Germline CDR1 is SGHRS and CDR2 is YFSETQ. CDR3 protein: CASSLVSSGSTGELFF. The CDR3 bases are TGCGCCAGCAGCTTGGTTTCTAGCGGATCCACCGGGGAGCTGTTTTTT.

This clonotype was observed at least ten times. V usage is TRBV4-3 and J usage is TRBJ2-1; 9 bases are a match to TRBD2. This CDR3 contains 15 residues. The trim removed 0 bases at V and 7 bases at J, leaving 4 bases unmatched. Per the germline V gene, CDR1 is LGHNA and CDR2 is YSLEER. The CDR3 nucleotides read TGCGCCAGCAGCCAAGAAGGGCTAGCGGGAAATGAGCAGTTCTTC. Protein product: CASSQEGLAGNEQFF.

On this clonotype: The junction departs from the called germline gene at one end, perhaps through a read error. The CDR3 spells CVSSLVRDRTGELFF. In nucleotides, the CDR3 is TGTGTCAGCAGCTTAGTACGGGATCGAACCGGGGAGCTGTTTTTT. V usage is TRBV11-1 and J usage is TRBJ2-2; a weak D match, TRBD2 (5 bases). CDR3 length: 15 amino acids. Germline CDR1 reads SGHAT; CDR2 reads FQDESV (reference sequence).

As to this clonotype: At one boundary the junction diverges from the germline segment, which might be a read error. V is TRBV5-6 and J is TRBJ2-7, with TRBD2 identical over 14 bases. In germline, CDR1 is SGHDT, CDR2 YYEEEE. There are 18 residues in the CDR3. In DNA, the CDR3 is TGTGTCAGCAGCCAGGGACTAGCGGGGGTGATGTTGTCCTACGAGCAGTACTTC. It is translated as CVSSQGLAGVMLSYEQYF.

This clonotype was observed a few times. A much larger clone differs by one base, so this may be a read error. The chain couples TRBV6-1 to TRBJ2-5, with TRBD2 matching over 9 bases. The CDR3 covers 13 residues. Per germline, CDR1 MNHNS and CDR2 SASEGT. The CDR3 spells CVSKGLAGETQYF. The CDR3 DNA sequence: TGTGTCAGCAAGGGACTAGCTGGGGAGACCCAGTACTTC.